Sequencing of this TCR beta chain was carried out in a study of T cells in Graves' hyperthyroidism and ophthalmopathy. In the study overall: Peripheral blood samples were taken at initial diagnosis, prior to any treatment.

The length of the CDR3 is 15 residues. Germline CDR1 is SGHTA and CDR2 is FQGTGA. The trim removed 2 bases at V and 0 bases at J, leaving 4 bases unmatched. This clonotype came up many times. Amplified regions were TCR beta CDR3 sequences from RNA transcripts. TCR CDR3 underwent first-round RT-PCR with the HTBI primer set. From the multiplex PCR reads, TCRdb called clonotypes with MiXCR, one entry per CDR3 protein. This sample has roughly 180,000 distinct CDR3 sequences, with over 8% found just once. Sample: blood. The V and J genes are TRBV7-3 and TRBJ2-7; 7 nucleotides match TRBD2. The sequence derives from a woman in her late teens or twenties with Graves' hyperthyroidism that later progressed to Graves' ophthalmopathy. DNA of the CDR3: TGTGCCAGCAGCTTAGCTCCTAGCGGCTCCTACGAGCAGTACTTC. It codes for CASSLAPSGSYEQYF.